This entry describes one TCR beta chain. Its antigen is not identified. The data originate from a study of PD-1 blockade in classical Hodgkin lymphoma. About the research overall: Patients got intravenous nivolumab 3 mg/kg every 2 weeks.

The data were produced by immunoSEQ multiplex PCR, yet TCRdb's version contains in-frame clones alone and is incomplete. The sample includes roughly 50,000 clones, around 80% of them seen just once. In germline, CDR1 is SEHNR, CDR2 FQNEAQ (reference sequence). Trimming cost V 7 bases and J 10 bases, with 19 bases left between them. This CDR3 region has 13 residues. Relapse was seen in all patients after autologous stem cell transplantation, and brentuximab vedotin exposure was variable. Best overall response was complete response, partial response or progressive disease in these relapsed/refractory classical Hodgkin lymphoma patients. Study results and limitations: Patients newly diagnosed and complete responders had comparable baseline diversity. Healthy donors reportedly exceeded newly diagnosed patients in baseline TCR diversity.

The gene calls are TRBV7-9 and TRBJ1-1; D is undetermined. The material was peripheral blood mononuclear cells (PBMCs), obtained before the second cycle of nivolumab. The receptor was derived from a human donor with classical Hodgkin lymphoma. The CDR3 protein is CASNPPIGRGAFF. The DNA of the CDR3 is TGTGCCAGCAACCCCCCGATCGGTCGGGGAGCTTTCTTT.